Following are 5 T cell receptor beta chains from one sample sequenced in a study of a mutant IDH1 vaccine in newly diagnosed glioma. Time point meaning: week 5, during vaccination. In every dose of vaccine, 300 ug of mutant IDH1 20-mer peptide was given alongside topical imiquimod. The antigens for these receptors are not known. Sequenced by immunoSEQ multiplex PCR; TCRdb stores in-frame clones only, minus some. Among fewer than 40,000 clones listed, roughly 54% were seen once. The source material was PBMCs, sampled from a glioma patient whose treatment included an IDH1 peptide vaccine. The receptors come from a young woman with glioma.

This clone was seen only a few times. The chain couples TRBV19 to TRBJ1-3; a possible D gene is TRBD1 (6 bases). V lost 1 base and J lost 1, with 11 bases in between. This CDR3 comprises 16 residues. The germline gives CDR1 LNHDA, CDR2 SQIVND (reference sequence). For the CDR3, the DNA is TGTGCCAGTAGTATAGTGGACAGAGGATCTGGAAACACCATATATTTT. This sequence encodes CASSIVDRGSGNTIYF. Based on the CDR3 plus reference TRBV19 and TRBJ1-3, the full variable domain is DGGITQSPKYLFRKEGQNVTLSCEQNLNHDAMYWYRQDPGQGLRLIYYSQIVNDFQKGDIAEGYSVSREKKESFPLTVTSAQKNPTAFYLCASSIVDRGSGNTIYFGEGSWLTVV.

This chain links TRBV6-1 with TRBJ2-7, with D possibly TRBD2 on 5 matching bases. Trimming pared 7 bases from V and 4 bases from J, leaving 17 bases between. The CDR3 length is 14 residues. From germline, CDR1 is MNHNS and CDR2 SASEGT. CDR3 DNA: TGTGCCAGCACTAGAGAGGGTGGGTTTTACGAGCAGTACTTC. Amino acids: CASTREGGFYEQYF.

For the CDR3, the DNA is TGTGCCACCTCGGACAGGGGGCTTCAGCCCCAGCATTTT. This codes for CATSDRGLQPQHF. V is TRBV19 and J is TRBJ1-5; 11 bases match TRBD1. The CDR3 totals 13 residues. The ends lost 10 bases at V and 6 bases at J; junction bases unmatched: 5. In germline, CDR1 is LNHDA, CDR2 SQIVND (reference sequence). Combining the CDR3 with reference TRBV19 and TRBJ1-5 gives the whole variable domain DGGITQSPKYLFRKEGQNVTLSCEQNLNHDAMYWYRQDPGQGLRLIYYSQIVNDFQKGDIAEGYSVSREKKESFPLTVTSAQKNPTAFYLCATSDRGLQPQHFGDGTRLSIL.

This clone showed up just a few times. The gene calls are TRBV14 and TRBJ2-3; tentative D call: TRBD2 (5 bases). The V end was cut by 1 base, the J end by 10 bases, with 21 bases between. This CDR3 has 16 amino acids. Per the germline V gene, CDR1 is SGHDN and CDR2 is FVKESK. CDR3 region: CASSQALLGLQIAQYF. The CDR3 DNA follows: TGTGCCAGCAGCCAAGCCCTCCTTGGACTGCAGATTGCGCAGTATTTT. Looking up the rest from reference TRBV14 and TRBJ2-3 gives the full variable domain: EAGVTQFPSHSVIEKGQTVTLRCDPISGHDNLYWYRRVMGKEIKFLLHFVKESKQDESGMPNNRFLAERTGGTYSTLKVQPAELEDSGVYFCASSQALLGLQIAQYFGPGTRLTVL.

This clone was counted a few times. The J gene is TRBJ2-1, the V gene TRBV29-1; D is unresolved. Trimming pared 8 bases from V and 6 bases from J, leaving 17 bases between. The germline CDR1 and CDR2 sequences are SQVTM and ANQGSEA. The CDR3 is 13 residues long. The CDR3 DNA reads TGCAGCCCTACAATGATGTCGGGCAATGAGCAGTTCTTC. Protein: CSPTMMSGNEQFF.